Listed here are 20 T cell receptor beta chains from one sample, sequenced in a study of cytomegalovirus exposure and HLA in healthy donors. Primers included in the PCR were 60 Vbeta and 13 Jbeta primers. Sequencing used immunoSEQ multiplex PCR; TCRdb keeps in-frame clones, though not all of them. This table holds more than 95,000 clones, around 77% found once. The sequenced sample consisted of PBMCs. All receptors derive from a woman aged 40 to 50 in good health and CMV-seropositive.

The chain is built from TRBV7-9 and TRBJ2-7, with D uncertain. This CDR3 is built from 11 residues. Germline loops: CDR1 SEHNR, CDR2 FQNEAQ (reference sequence). Trimming took off 5 bases at V and 2 bases at J, with 4 bases between the two ends. The CDR3 DNA is TGTGCCAGCAGCCAGGCCTACGAGCAGTACTTC. Protein: CASSQAYEQYF.

The chain has TRBV2 and TRBJ2-7; the D gene is possibly TRBD1 (6 bases). The CDR3 spans 15 residues. The germline gives CDR1 SNHLY, CDR2 FYNNEI. V lost 6 bases and J lost 2, with 17 bases in between. CDR3 loop: CASSPKEGVTYEQYF. The DNA for the CDR3 is TGTGCCAGCAGCCCCAAAGAGGGGGTAACCTACGAGCAGTACTTC.

V usage is TRBV28 and J usage is TRBJ1-4; TRBD1 agrees at 7 bases. CDR3 length: 15 residues. J was trimmed by 4 bases and V by 4 bases; bases with no gene match: 6. The germline V gene has CDR1 MDHEN and CDR2 SYDVKM. This CDR3 is CASSSSGTDNEKLFF. CDR3 sequence (DNA): TGTGCCAGCAGTTCATCCGGGACAGATAATGAAAAACTGTTTTTT.

The chain recombines TRBV5-1 with TRBJ2-3; D possibly corresponds to TRBD2 (6 bases). V was pared by 4 bases and J by 2 bases, with 17 bases between. This CDR3 comprises 16 residues. Germline loops: CDR1 SGHRS, CDR2 YFSETQ. CDR3: CASSSGPGSYTDTQYF. Here the CDR3 DNA reads TGCGCCAGCAGCAGCGGGCCCGGTTCGTACACAGATACGCAGTATTTT.

The CDR3 region has the DNA TGTGCCAGCAGCTTGGAGGGGACTAGCGGGGGCACCTACGAGCAGTACTTC. This translates into CASSLEGTSGGTYEQYF. The chain couples TRBV5-4 to TRBJ2-7, with 14 nucleotides matching TRBD2. This CDR3 has 17 amino acids. J was trimmed by 2 bases and V by 0 bases; bases with no gene match: 4. Germline V gene sequence: CDR1 SGHNT, CDR2 YYREEE (reference sequence).

This chain uses TRBV9 with TRBJ2-5, with D uncertain. The end of the DNA is better explained by TRBJ2-7, so the J call may be wrong. This CDR3 is 15 amino acids long. Per the germline V gene, CDR1 is SGDLS and CDR2 is YYNGEE. Here the CDR3 DNA reads TGTGCCAGCAGCGTAGGCACTACTTCCCCCTACGAGCAGTACTTC. Translated: CASSVGTTSPYEQYF.

The V gene is TRBV6-6, the J gene TRBJ2-7, with D hard to call. Germline-derived CDR1 and CDR2 are MNHNY and SVGAGI (reference sequence). This CDR3 spans 14 amino acids. V lost 1 base, J lost 2 bases, and 9 bases lay in between. The CDR3 coding sequence is TGTGCCAGCAGTTACTTACAGACCCCCTACGAGCAGTACTTC. Encoded protein: CASSYLQTPYEQYF.

This rearrangement joins TRBV19 to TRBJ1-2; no definite D call. V was clipped by 4 bases and J by 5 bases, with 8 bases between them. Per germline, CDR1 LNHDA and CDR2 SQIVND (reference sequence). The CDR3 is 12 residues long. CDR3 nucleotides: TGTGCCAGTAGTAACAGAGGGTATGGCTACACCTTC. This sequence encodes CASSNRGYGYTF.

V and J are TRBV15 and TRBJ2-1, with 7 bases that match TRBD1. CDR1 LNHNV and CDR2 YYDKDF come from the germline V gene (reference sequence). CDR3 length: 14 amino acids. V lost 0 bases to trimming and J lost 9 bases; unmatched junction nucleotides: 5. CDR3 DNA sequence: TGTGCCACCAGCAGAGATTGGGACAGCTTTGAGCAGTTCTTC. This gives the protein CATSRDWDSFEQFF. The variable domain in full, with the rest retrieved from reference TRBV15 and TRBJ2-1, is DAMVIQNPRYQVTQFGKPVTLSCSQTLNHNVMYWYQQKSSQAPKLLFHYYDKDFNNEADTPDNFQSRRPNTSFCFLDIRSPGLGDTAMYLCATSRDWDSFEQFFGPGTRLTVL.

The chain uses TRBV19 and TRBJ2-7; tentative D call: TRBD1 (5 bases). The V end lost 10 bases, the J end lost 5 bases, and 24 bases lay between the germline ends. CDR1 is LNHDA, CDR2 SQIVND, per germline (reference sequence). The CDR3 sequence is 15 residues long. The CDR3 is CATSSLGRSFNEQYF. For the CDR3, the DNA is TGTGCCACGAGTTCCCTGGGGCGATCCTTTAACGAGCAGTACTTC. Full variable domain (remainder filled in from reference TRBV19 and TRBJ2-7): DGGITQSPKYLFRKEGQNVTLSCEQNLNHDAMYWYRQDPGQGLRLIYYSQIVNDFQKGDIAEGYSVSREKKESFPLTVTSAQKNPTAFYLCATSSLGRSFNEQYFGPGTRLTVT.

In its sample, this clone was seen a few times. The chain links TRBV11-2 to TRBJ1-6, with 10 bases matching TRBD1. Germline values: CDR1 SGHAT, CDR2 FQNNGV. CDR3 length: 15 residues. Unmatched junction bases numbered 7, after V lost 4 bases and J lost 10 bases. The chain's CDR3 is CASSSGDRGGSPLHF. The CDR3 region has the DNA TGTGCCAGCAGCTCAGGGGACAGGGGAGGGTCACCCCTCCACTTT.

This chain uses TRBV2 with TRBJ2-7, with 11 nucleotides matching TRBD1. CDR1 and CDR2 from the germline V gene are SNHLY and FYNNEI. J lost 3 bases, V lost 5 bases, and 3 bases had no gene match. The CDR3 is 14 amino acids. As DNA, the CDR3 is TGTGCCAGCAGTCCCGGGACAGGGGGCTACGAGCAGTACTTC. Translating it yields CASSPGTGGYEQYF. The whole variable domain, filled in from reference TRBV2 and TRBJ2-7, reads EPEVTQTPSHQVTQMGQEVILRCVPISNHLYFYWYRQILGQKVEFLVSFYNNEISEKSEIFDDQFSVERPDGSNFTLKIRSTKLEDSAMYFCASSPGTGGYEQYFGPGTRLTVT.

This sequence joins TRBV29-1 and TRBJ2-3, with a possible D match to TRBD2 (5 bases). V lost 8 bases and J 1 base, leaving 16 bases between the germline ends. This CDR3 spans 14 amino acids. CDR1 and CDR2 from the germline V gene are SQVTM and ANQGSEA. CDR3 in DNA: TGCAGCACCTCAAGCGTGGAGGGCACAGATACGCAGTATTTT. Translated: CSTSSVEGTDTQYF.

The chain is built from TRBV5-1 and TRBJ2-1, with 13 bases aligning to TRBD2. The CDR3 totals 15 residues. Germline assignment: CDR1 SGHRS and CDR2 YFSETQ. With V trimmed by 2 bases and J by 7 bases, 3 bases remained unmatched. For the CDR3, the DNA is TGCGCCAGCAGCTTACTAGCGGGAGGGCCAAATGAGCAGTTCTTC. This gives the protein CASSLLAGGPNEQFF.

This rearrangement joins TRBV7-9 to TRBJ2-5, with 8 bases fitting TRBD2. This CDR3 has 17 amino acids. Germline trimming cut 4 bases from V and 5 bases from J; bases unmatched to any gene: 15. Germline CDR1 and CDR2: SEHNR and FQNEAQ (reference sequence). CDR3 amino acids: CASSSLAMGLEEETQYF. The DNA of the CDR3 is TGTGCCAGCAGCTCGCTGGCGATGGGACTAGAGGAGGAGACCCAGTACTTC.

The chain links TRBV28 to TRBJ1-1; TRBD1 matches 7 bases. V lost 6 bases, J lost 3 bases, and 7 bases stayed unmatched. The CDR3 consists of 14 residues. The germline V gene encodes CDR1 MDHEN and CDR2 SYDVKM. The chain's CDR3 is CASSPITGDTEAFF. The CDR3, as DNA: TGTGCCAGCAGCCCAATCACAGGGGACACTGAAGCTTTCTTT.

V gene TRBV6-1 combines with J gene TRBJ1-3; D is uncertain. The germline V gene encodes CDR1 MNHNS and CDR2 SASEGT. The ends were cut back, 5 bases at V and 8 bases at J, with 10 bases in the middle. This CDR3 contains 12 residues. The DNA of the CDR3 is TGTGCCAGCAGTTATAAGGGAGACACCATATATTTT. This codes for CASSYKGDTIYF.

This clone was seen only a few times. The rearrangement joins TRBV10-3 to TRBJ1-5; 7 bases line up with TRBD1. Per the germline V gene, CDR1 is ENHRY and CDR2 is SYGVKD. This CDR3 has 16 amino acids. Trimming cost V 4 bases and J 0 bases; bases outside gene matches: 6. The CDR3 DNA is TGTGCCATCAGTGTAGGGGACAGTTATAGCAATCAGCCCCAGCATTTT. It yields the protein CAISVGDSYSNQPQHF.

V and J are TRBV2 and TRBJ1-1; 8 bases fit TRBD1. The germline V gene has CDR1 SNHLY and CDR2 FYNNEI. There are 14 residues in the CDR3. The J segment lost 1 base and the V segment lost 7 bases, leaving 5 bases of the junction unmatched. CDR3 sequence reads: CASNGQGENTEAFF. DNA for the CDR3: TGTGCCAGCAACGGACAGGGCGAGAACACTGAAGCTTTCTTT.

V usage is TRBV5-1 and J usage is TRBJ2-5; 9 bases are shared with TRBD2. The CDR3 contains 14 residues. Germline CDR1 SGHRS, CDR2 YFSETQ. J was trimmed by 5 bases and V by 3 bases; bases with no gene match: 5. CDR3 nucleotides: TGCGCCAGCAGCTCCGGGACTAGCAGTGAGACCCAGTACTTC. Protein sequence: CASSSGTSSETQYF.